Listed here are 26 T cell receptor beta chains from one sample, sequenced in a study of CD8+ T cells in alopecia areata. It was cDNA, reverse transcribed from extracted RNA, that served as the sequencing template. Profiling relied on immunoSEQ multiplex PCR, and the TCRdb table lists in-frame clones only, not all of them. This sample has about 20,000 clones, with around 67% found just once. The CD4+ cells of five biomarker-study patients went through sorting. This sorting yielded CD25+CD127- cells. The sample comprised CD4+ Tregs sorted from blood. The receptors derive from a human donor with alopecia areata.

The rearrangement uses TRBV7-2 and TRBJ1-1; TRBD1 might be the D (5 bases). Trimming took 5 bases from V and 10 from J, leaving 17 bases between them. This CDR3 comprises 13 residues. Per germline, CDR1 SGHTA and CDR2 FQGNSA. The CDR3 is CASSPPLGVGAFF. In DNA form, the CDR3 reads TGTGCCAGCAGCCCCCCTTTGGGGGTAGGAGCTTTCTTT. Variable domain in full (rest from reference TRBV7-2 and TRBJ1-1): GAGVSQSPSNKVTEKGKDVELRCDPISGHTALYWYRQSLGQGLEFLIYFQGNSAPDKSGLPSDRFSAERTGGSVSTLTIQRTQQEDSAVYLCASSPPLGVGAFFGQGTRLTVV.

This clone appeared a few times. J is TRBJ2-5 and V is TRBV6-5; D uncertain. This CDR3 spans 13 amino acids. The germline V gene encodes CDR1 MNHEY and CDR2 SVGAGI. V was cut by 4 bases and J by 2 bases, with 8 bases left in between. The DNA for the CDR3 is TGTGCCAGCAGTTGGGCCCTTCAAGAGACCCAGTACTTC. Its translation: CASSWALQETQYF.

This clone was seen a single time. The chain uses TRBV19 and TRBJ2-7; 8 positions agree with TRBD1. V shed 2 bases, J shed 5 bases, and the junction held 5 bases outside the gene matches. CDR1 is LNHDA and CDR2 is SQIVND in the germline V gene (reference sequence). This CDR3 is built from 14 residues. CDR3 protein: CASSIFHRGDEQYF. In nucleotides, the CDR3 is TGTGCCAGTAGTATATTTCACAGGGGGGACGAGCAGTACTTC.

This rearrangement joins TRBV12-5 to TRBJ2-3; the match to TRBD2 covers 8 bases. The ends lost 7 bases at V and 5 bases at J; junction bases unmatched: 2. The length of the CDR3 is 12 residues. Germline V lookup: CDR1 LGHNT, CDR2 FRNRAP. The CDR3 is CASALAGDTQYF. As DNA, the CDR3 is TGTGCTAGTGCCCTAGCGGGAGATACGCAGTATTTT.

This clone showed up just a few times. The V and J genes are TRBV19 and TRBJ1-5; tentative D call: TRBD1 (5 bases). This CDR3 spans 15 amino acids. Trimming cost V 7 bases and J 2 bases, with 15 bases left between them. Germline CDR1 reads LNHDA; CDR2 reads SQIVND (reference sequence). CDR3 in amino acids: CASKLLTTGNQPQHF. As DNA, the CDR3 is TGTGCCAGTAAGTTGCTAACGACAGGCAATCAGCCCCAGCATTTT.

This clone has just a few counts. The chain combines TRBV11-2 with TRBJ2-3; 7 nucleotides match TRBD2. CDR3 length equals 18 residues. CDR1 SGHAT and CDR2 FQNNGV come from the germline V gene. V lost 5 bases to trimming and J lost 2 bases; unmatched junction nucleotides: 16. The CDR3 bases are TGTGCCAGCAGCCCCTATCGGCCAGTAGCGGGCCTCACAGATACGCAGTATTTT. Translating gives CASSPYRPVAGLTDTQYF. Full variable domain (remainder filled in from reference TRBV11-2 and TRBJ2-3): EAGVAQSPRYKIIEKRQSVAFWCNPISGHATLYWYQQILGQGPKLLIQFQNNGVVDDSQLPKDRFSAERLKGVDSTLKIQPAKLEDSAVYLCASSPYRPVAGLTDTQYFGPGTRLTVL.

In its sample, this clone was seen a few times. V is TRBV29-1 and J is TRBJ2-7; D not resolved. V lost 0 bases to trimming and J lost 4 bases, with 10 bases between them. CDR1 and CDR2 (germline): SQVTM, ANQGSEA. The CDR3 totals 13 residues. The CDR3 sequence is CSVEEGLGYEQYF. In DNA, the CDR3 is TGCAGCGTTGAAGAAGGGCTTGGTTACGAGCAGTACTTC.

V gene TRBV6-5 combines with J gene TRBJ2-7; 9 bases are a match to TRBD1. V dropped 5 bases and J dropped 5; count of bases not matched to a gene: 7. The CDR3 extends over 14 amino acids. Germline V gives CDR1 MNHEY, CDR2 SVGAGI. CDR3 nucleotide sequence: TGTGCCAGCAGTGTTTCGCGACAGGGGGACGAGCAGTACTTC. Its translation is CASSVSRQGDEQYF.

This clone was detected a few times. The chain is built from TRBV25-1 and TRBJ2-2; 10 bases align to TRBD1. The CDR3 is 13 residues long. Trimming removed 6 bases from V and 6 bases from J; junction bases left unmatched: 1. CDR1 is MGHDK and CDR2 is SYGVNS in the germline V gene. Written as DNA, the CDR3 is TGTGCCAGCAGGACAGGGGGCCCCGGGGAGCTGTTTTTT. The encoded protein is CASRTGGPGELFF.

The chain has TRBV23-1 and TRBJ1-1, with 8 positions matching TRBD1. TRBV23-1 is reported as an ORF; its role is uncertain. J lost 6 bases, V lost 2 bases, and 23 bases had no gene match. The CDR3 totals 20 residues. The CDR3 coding sequence is TGCGCCAGCAGTCAAAGGGTCCGGGACAGGACTTTCTGGGCCTACCCTGAAGCTTTCTTT. Its protein product is CASSQRVRDRTFWAYPEAFF.

The CDR3 sequence is CASSPGRHLRSGANVLTF. CDR3 coding DNA: TGTGCCAGCTCACCAGGAAGACACCTCCGCTCTGGGGCCAACGTCCTGACTTTC. The rearrangement uses TRBV18 and TRBJ2-6, with D unclear. Germline V gene sequence: CDR1 KGHSH, CDR2 LQKENI. The CDR3 loop spans 18 amino acids. The V and J ends lost 2 bases and 0 bases respectively, with 14 bases between them. Full variable domain (outside the CDR3, taken from reference TRBV18 and TRBJ2-6): NAGVMQNPRHLVRRRGQEARLRCSPMKGHSHVYWYRQLPEEGLKFMVYLQKENIIDESGMPKERFSAEFPKEGPSILRIQQVVRGDSAAYFCASSPGRHLRSGANVLTFGAGSRLTVL.

The CDR3 DNA reads TGTGCCAGCAGCATCAGGGGACTAACCGAGCAGTACTTC. This encodes CASSIRGLTEQYF. The chain links TRBV2 to TRBJ2-7; maybe TRBD2 (7 bases). The CDR3 spans 13 residues. Between the trimmed V and J ends, which lost 6 bases and 6 bases, there was a span of 15 bases. Germline assignment: CDR1 SNHLY and CDR2 FYNNEI. Drawing the rest from reference TRBV2 and TRBJ2-7, the complete variable domain is EPEVTQTPSHQVTQMGQEVILRCVPISNHLYFYWYRQILGQKVEFLVSFYNNEISEKSEIFDDQFSVERPDGSNFTLKIRSTKLEDSAMYFCASSIRGLTEQYFGPGTRLTVT.

This clone showed up just a few times. The CDR3 loop is CASSHPRAASTDTQYF. CDR3 nucleotide sequence: TGTGCCAGCAGCCACCCCAGGGCCGCTAGCACAGATACGCAGTATTTT. The chain links TRBV7-8 to TRBJ2-3; TRBD1 might be the D (5 bases). Trimming shortened V by 5 bases and J by 0 bases, and 15 bases separated the two germline ends. The CDR3 is made up of 16 amino acids. CDR1 is SGHVS and CDR2 is FQNEAQ in the germline V gene.

The CDR3 protein is CASSVDRVPRETQYF. CDR3 in DNA: TGTGCCAGCAGCGTCGACAGGGTACCAAGGGAGACCCAGTACTTC. The rearrangement joins TRBV11-2 to TRBJ2-5; TRBD1 agrees at 7 bases. This CDR3 has 15 residues. Unmatched junction bases numbered 11, after V lost 5 bases and J lost 5 bases. CDR1 is SGHAT, CDR2 FQNNGV, per germline. The full variable domain, in which reference TRBV11-2 and TRBJ2-5 provide the parts outside the CDR3, is EAGVAQSPRYKIIEKRQSVAFWCNPISGHATLYWYQQILGQGPKLLIQFQNNGVVDDSQLPKDRFSAERLKGVDSTLKIQPAKLEDSAVYLCASSVDRVPRETQYFGPGTRLLVL.

The V and J genes are TRBV28 and TRBJ2-7; D possibly corresponds to TRBD1 (6 bases). This CDR3 is 14 amino acids long. Deletions cut 7 bases from V and 1 base from J, with 14 bases between. The germline V gene has CDR1 MDHEN and CDR2 SYDVKM. The CDR3 here is CASIGQGQSYEQYF. The CDR3 DNA follows: TGTGCCAGCATCGGGCAGGGACAATCCTACGAGCAGTACTTC.

The chain combines TRBV11-2 with TRBJ2-5, with 9 bases aligning to TRBD1. After removal of 5 bases from V and 5 bases from J, the junction contained 6 bases not matched to a gene. From germline, CDR1 is SGHAT and CDR2 FQNNGV. This CDR3 has 14 residues. As DNA, the CDR3 is TGTGCCAGCAGCACGTACAGGGGGCCGGAGACCCAGTACTTC. Amino acids: CASSTYRGPETQYF.

This clone appeared once. The chain combines TRBV6-5 with TRBJ2-1, with no clear D. Germline CDR1 MNHEY, CDR2 SVGAGI. The CDR3 loop spans 13 amino acids. V lost 2 bases and J 8 bases, leaving 10 bases between the germline ends. DNA of the CDR3: TGTGCCAGCAGTTACACCGCTATCCATGAGCAGTTCTTC. This gives the protein CASSYTAIHEQFF.

This rearrangement joins TRBV4-1 to TRBJ1-5; D might be TRBD1 (6 bases). Germline V gene lookup returns CDR1 MGHRA and CDR2 YSYEKL. V shed 8 bases and J shed 1 base, with 21 bases lying between them. The CDR3 totals 17 residues. CDR3 in amino acids: CASASFVGGGSNQPQHF. In DNA, the CDR3 is TGCGCCAGCGCGTCCTTCGTCGGGGGCGGGAGCAATCAGCCCCAGCATTTT.

The chain is built from TRBV19 and TRBJ2-7; D not resolved. The CDR3 contains 12 residues. From germline, CDR1 is LNHDA and CDR2 SQIVND (reference sequence). V shed 4 bases and J shed 3 bases, with 7 bases lying between them. Here the CDR3 DNA reads TGTGCCAGTAGTAGCCCTCTCTACGAGCAGTACTTC. It translates to CASSSPLYEQYF.

The chain combines TRBV30 with TRBJ1-6, with D perhaps TRBD1 (5 bases). Trimming pared 6 bases from V and 6 bases from J, leaving 12 bases between. Germline V gene lookup returns CDR1 GTSNPN and CDR2 SVGIG (reference sequence). The CDR3 length is 13 residues. The CDR3 region has the DNA TGTGCCTGCCAAGATGGGGCTAATTCACCCCTCCACTTT. The encoded protein is CACQDGANSPLHF.

This clone was seen a few times. The CDR3 sequence is CASSLRRDEQFF. In DNA, the CDR3 is TGTGCCAGCAGCTTAAGGCGGGATGAGCAGTTCTTC. The V call is TRBV5-5, the J call TRBJ2-1; TRBD2 might be the D (5 bases). Germline CDR1 is SGHKS and CDR2 is YYEKEE (reference sequence). V dropped 2 bases and J dropped 8 bases, with 8 bases sitting between them. This CDR3 comprises 12 residues.

By share, this clone counts as medium-sized (0.01 to 0.1%). This chain uses TRBV5-1 with TRBJ2-3, with D possibly called TRBD1 or TRBD2 (5 bases each). This CDR3 has 15 amino acids. CDR1 SGHRS and CDR2 YFSETQ come from the germline V gene. V lost 2 bases, J lost 1 base, and 11 bases lay in between. DNA for the CDR3: TGCGCCAGCAGCTTCCGGGACCAAGGCACAGATACGCAGTATTTT. Protein sequence: CASSFRDQGTDTQYF.

V and J are TRBV9 and TRBJ1-3; tentative D call: TRBD1 (6 bases). Trimming removed 7 bases from V and 3 bases from J, with 11 bases in between. The CDR3 length is 13 residues. Germline V CDR1 and CDR2: SGDLS, YYNGEE. This chain's CDR3 is CASSGGVGNTIYF. CDR3 sequence (DNA): TGTGCCAGCTCGGGGGGCGTTGGAAACACCATATATTTT.

This chain joins TRBV11-1 and TRBJ2-1; D unresolved. The ends were cut back, 1 base at V and 0 bases at J, with 13 bases in the middle. The CDR3 spans 17 residues. Looked up from germline, CDR1 is SGHAT and CDR2 is FQDESV (reference sequence). The CDR3 DNA sequence: TGTGCCAGCAGCTTAGATCGTCCCGGAAGCTCCTACAATGAGCAGTTCTTC. It codes for CASSLDRPGSSYNEQFF.

This clone has a handful of counts. For the CDR3, the DNA is TGTGCCAGCAGCTTAGTTCACCTTACAGATACGCAGTATTTT. Translation: CASSLVHLTDTQYF. This chain links TRBV7-2 with TRBJ2-3; D gene ambiguous. The germline V gene has CDR1 SGHTA and CDR2 FQGNSA. The CDR3 extends over 14 amino acids. V was pared by 1 base and J by 3 bases, with 8 bases between.

The J gene is TRBJ1-5, the V gene TRBV15; possible D gene TRBD1, 5 bases. The CDR3 runs to 13 residues. Trimming cost V 5 bases and J 8 bases, with 13 bases left between them. Germline-derived CDR1 and CDR2 are LNHNV and YYDKDF (reference sequence). The CDR3 loop reads CATSATVGEPQHF. For the CDR3, the DNA is TGTGCCACCAGCGCGACCGTGGGGGAGCCCCAGCATTTT.